This T cell receptor beta chain was found in a study of response to subunit inactivated influenza vaccine. This clonotype appeared a few times. Its antigen is unidentified. General study results and limits: New T cells are recruited in small numbers by each seasonal influenza vaccination, according to the authors' suggestion.

Deletions cut 4 bases from V and 0 bases from J, with 18 bases between. The CDR3 is 17 residues long. TCRdb fed the RT-PCR reads into MiXCR, producing one record per CDR3 protein. The sample has roughly 790,000 distinct CDR3 sequences, about 20% seen once. The chain couples TRBV12-3 or TRBV12-4 to TRBJ1-1; D is perhaps TRBD1 (5 bases). The sample in question was PBMCs from blood, obtained less than 6 days after vaccination. This receptor was taken from a man aged 45-65 years who received an inactivated influenza vaccine. CDR3 amino acids: CASSSPTRARMNTEAFF. In DNA, the CDR3 is TGTGCCAGCAGTTCCCCGACCAGGGCTAGAATGAACACTGAAGCTTTCTTT.